This record covers a single TCR beta chain. It lacks a known antigen. Nothing much larger sits one base from this clone, and base qualities are not available. The data derive from a study of shared clonotypes between healthy human individuals (dated by TCRdb to the early 2020s). Regarding the research as a whole: Three men and two women, aged 18 to 49 years, made up the cohort. To estimate repertoire size and how much clonotypes are shared between individuals, the study performed deep sequencing of blood TCR repertoires from 4 to 6 healthy adults. For each donor, CD4 naive and CD4 memory were each run on three plates, CD8 naive on two plates, and CD8 memory on one plate. To increase sequencing depth and limit assay-specific biases, TCR repertoire library preparation and sequencing were carried out by different laboratories using diverse techniques. Leukapheresis yielded between about 0.94 and 10 billion PBMCs per donor. The paper's findings and limits, for the study overall: Because the study included only a small number of donors, the genetic and exposure-history diversity represented was limited. Pairwise subsampling led to the expectation that sequencing depth would affect the degree of clonotype sharing among donors. Clonotypes shared by all four sorted-subset donors showed higher generation probabilities than non-shared clonotypes. Incomplete sequencing was indicated by rarefaction of sorted-subset datasets, despite the large sequencing depth. Naive subsets generally had larger estimated clonotype richness than memory subsets did. Sampling was restricted to blood, and TCR repertoires in tissues likely differ from the TCR repertoires found in blood. Across a handful of donors, approximately 5% of naive CD4, roughly 3.5% of naive CD8, roughly 2.3% of memory CD4, and under 0.45% of memory CD8 clonotypes were shared.

TCR CDR3 regions were amplified from genomic DNA by multiplex PCR using the deep immunoSEQ assay. Genomic DNA extracted from each cell subset was distributed evenly over all wells of several immunoSEQ 96-well plates, and each plate served as one replicate. For sorted subsets, about 200 ng genomic DNA, equal to some 28,000 T cell genomes, was loaded into each replicate PCR. The purified libraries were quantified using a Qubit 3.0 fluorometer, sized with a Bioanalyzer 2100, and then quantified again using the KAPA Library Quantification kit. Every immunoSEQ 96-well plate was sequenced on a dedicated single-read 150-cycle Illumina NextSeq 550 flow cell. Under the source paper's analysis protocol: The immunoSEQ output contained only junctional sequences without quality scores, so filtering could not match that applied to full-length reads. Sequences were annotated with PyIR, a Python wrapper for IgBLAST v1.9, and V/J genes and CDR3 were assigned using IMGT germline references. Any read was removed if the V/J assignment was weak (E-value above 1e-6), the CDR3 was missing, or the read contained stop codons, out-of-frame junctions, or ambiguous translated residues. V3J clonotypes were defined as sequences sharing an identical inferred V gene, J gene, and CDR3 amino acid sequence. To compute the percentage overlap between repertoires, the number of shared unique clonotypes was divided by the size of the smaller repertoire. Richness of each repertoire was evaluated using RTK rarefaction, the Chao1 estimator, and Recon v2.1 estimates of unobserved clonotypes. Generation probabilities were computed with OLGA for all TCRbeta clonotypes obtained by the gDNA method from a handful of donors. TCRdb's version of the immuneACCESS table is confined to in-frame rearrangements and falls short of the full clone set. An unresolved V gene accounts for under half of the shortfall where checked; the remainder is of unknown origin. V and J calls and clone size are as listed in that table; D and trimming were resolved from the DNA. The sample table holds over a million clones, of which around 98.5% were seen once. The leading ten clones occupy 0.36% of the sample.

The CDR3 goes from the cysteine to the phenylalanine over 19 residues. CDR3 DNA is the only sequence kept; it has 57 bases, read in frame from the first base. Via the germline V gene (reference sequence), CDR1 is SEHNR and CDR2 FQNEAQ. V is cut back by 1 base and J by 2 bases, with 14 bases in the junction unmatched. The donors were healthy, HIV-negative adults who had no recently reported acute infections or vaccinations. Every donor was a Caucasian adult living in Nashville, Tennessee, USA. CD4+ T cells were enriched through magnetic negative selection, after which naive cells were positively selected on CD45RA and the remaining negative fraction served as the memory subset. Blood was obtained by leukapheresis, after which PBMCs were separated by Ficoll-Histopaque density gradient centrifugation and cryopreserved in liquid nitrogen vapor phase. Analytical flow cytometry was used to check the purity and quantity of each magnetically sorted T cell population. Each sorted fraction had its genomic DNA isolated and then quantified by UV absorbance on a Nanodrop 2000c.

The TCR was taken from a man in his thirties or forties in good health. Recombination joined TRBV7-9 with TRBJ2-5; 9 middle bases align to TRBD2. Sequenced sample: naive CD4+ T cells sorted from blood. According to the study, the label for this sample's cell subset or site signals: CD45RA+ positively selected. The DNA sequence is TGTGCCAGCAGCTTAGGTGTGTGGGATAGCGGGAGATTTCAAGAGACCCAGTACTTC. This encodes CASSLGVWDSGRFQETQYF.